Here is one T cell receptor beta chain with its context. There are 13 residues in the CDR3. V lost 4 bases to trimming and J lost 7 bases, with 11 bases between them. Germline V lookup: CDR1 SEHNR, CDR2 FQNEAQ (reference sequence). This sample was taken from a study of blood T cell repertoires in COVID-19. Looking at the study overall: The origin of the acute and convalescent COVID-19 samples was the United States, Italy and Spain.

Profiling relied on immunoSEQ multiplex PCR, and the TCRdb table lists in-frame clones only, not all of them. Counted here are some 150,000 clones, more than 75% occurring once; the ten biggest clones make up roughly 8%. The chain joins TRBV7-9 to TRBJ1-5; tentative D call: TRBD1 (5 bases). This receptor was obtained from a woman aged 45-60 years with active or convalescent COVID-19. Sequencing was performed on peripheral blood. The DNA for the CDR3 is TGTGCCAGCAGCTCAGGTGGGGGGCAGCCCCAGCATTTT. Translating it yields CASSSGGGQPQHF. The variable domain in full, completed from reference TRBV7-9 and TRBJ1-5, reads DTGVSQNPRHKITKRGQNVTFRCDPISEHNRLYWYRQTLGQGPEFLTYFQNEAQLEKSRLLSDRFSAERPKGSFSTLEIQRTEQGDSAMYLCASSSGGGQPQHFGDGTRLSIL.